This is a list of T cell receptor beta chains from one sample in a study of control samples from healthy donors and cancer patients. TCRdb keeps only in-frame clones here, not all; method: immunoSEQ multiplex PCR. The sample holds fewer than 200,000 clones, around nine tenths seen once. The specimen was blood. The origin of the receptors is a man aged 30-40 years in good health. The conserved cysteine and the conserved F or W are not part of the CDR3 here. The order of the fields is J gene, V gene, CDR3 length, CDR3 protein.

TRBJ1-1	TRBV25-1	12	ASSETGLNTEAF
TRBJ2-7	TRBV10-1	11	ASSVREFDEQY
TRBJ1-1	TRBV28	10	ASRSGNTEAF
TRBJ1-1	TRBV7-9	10	ASSLDNTEAF
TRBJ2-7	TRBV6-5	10	ASRLSSYEQY
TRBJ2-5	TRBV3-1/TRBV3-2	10	ASAGGYETQY
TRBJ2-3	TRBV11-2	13	ASNTRLAGTDTQY
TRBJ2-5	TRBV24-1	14	ATSDSAGTGKETQY
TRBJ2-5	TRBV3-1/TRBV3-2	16	ASSQEFSGTKDQETQY
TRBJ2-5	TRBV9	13	ASSVQTGWGETQY
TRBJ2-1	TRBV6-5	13	ASSSGSVGYNEQF
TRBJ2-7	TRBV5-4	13	ASSSRQGGTYEQY
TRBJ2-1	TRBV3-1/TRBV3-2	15	ASSHGLAGGLYNEQF
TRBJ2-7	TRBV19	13	ASSITFRGINEQY
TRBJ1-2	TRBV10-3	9	AINEGYGYT